This TCR beta chain was identified in a study of blood T cell repertoires in COVID-19. Study-level background: Samples came from the United States, Italy and Spain, spanning acute and convalescent COVID-19. The cDNA or gDNA used as material had been derived from T cells, B-cell-depleted T cells, or PBMCs.

The trim removed 5 bases at V and 1 base at J, leaving 4 bases unmatched. Looked up from germline, CDR1 is SNHLY and CDR2 is FYNNEI. The CDR3 runs 14 residues. Per the original methods: How many nucleated cells were present was estimated from reference gene primer amplification. The method was immunoSEQ multiplex PCR; TCRdb's version includes in-frame clones alone and lacks a portion of them. The V and J calls and clone size come from that table; D and trimming were worked out from the DNA. The sample holds 60,000 to 85,000 clones, 70% to 90% seen once. This TCR was sampled from a human donor in a cohort sampled during active COVID-19. Sequencing was carried out using peripheral blood. The chain combines TRBV2 with TRBJ2-7; 8 positions agree with TRBD1. The CDR3 region is CASSPGTGSYEQYF. CDR3 coding DNA: TGTGCCAGCAGTCCCGGGACAGGTTCCTACGAGCAGTACTTC.